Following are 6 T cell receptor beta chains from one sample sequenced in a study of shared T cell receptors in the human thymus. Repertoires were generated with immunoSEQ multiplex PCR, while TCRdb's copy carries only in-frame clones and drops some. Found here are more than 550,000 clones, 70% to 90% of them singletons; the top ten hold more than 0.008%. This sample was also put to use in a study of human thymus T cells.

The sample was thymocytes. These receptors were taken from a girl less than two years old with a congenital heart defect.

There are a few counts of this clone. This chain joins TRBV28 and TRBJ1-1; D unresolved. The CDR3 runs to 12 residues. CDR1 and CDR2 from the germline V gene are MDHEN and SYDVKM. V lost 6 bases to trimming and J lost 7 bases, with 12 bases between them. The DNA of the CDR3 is TGTGCCAGCAGATGGCGAGGAGGTGAAGCTTTCTTT. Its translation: CASRWRGGEAFF. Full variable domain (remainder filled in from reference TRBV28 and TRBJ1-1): DVKVTQSSRYLVKRTGEKVFLECVQDMDHENMFWYRQDPGLGLRLIYFSYDVKMKEKGDIPEGYSVSREKKERFSLILESASTNQTSMYLCASRWRGGEAFFGQGTRLTVV.

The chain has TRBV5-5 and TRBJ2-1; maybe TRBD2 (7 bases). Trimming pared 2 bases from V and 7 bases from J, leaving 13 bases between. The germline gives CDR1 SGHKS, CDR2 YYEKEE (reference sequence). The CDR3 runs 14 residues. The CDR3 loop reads CASSLPRGPNEQFF. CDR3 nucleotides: TGTGCCAGCAGCTTACCGCGGGGGCCTAATGAGCAGTTCTTC.

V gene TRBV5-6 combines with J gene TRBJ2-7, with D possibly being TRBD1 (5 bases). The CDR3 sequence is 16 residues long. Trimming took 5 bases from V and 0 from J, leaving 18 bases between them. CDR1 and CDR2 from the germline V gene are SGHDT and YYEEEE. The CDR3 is CASSHKTAESSYEQYF. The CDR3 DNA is TGTGCCAGCAGTCATAAGACAGCCGAGAGCTCCTACGAGCAGTACTTC.

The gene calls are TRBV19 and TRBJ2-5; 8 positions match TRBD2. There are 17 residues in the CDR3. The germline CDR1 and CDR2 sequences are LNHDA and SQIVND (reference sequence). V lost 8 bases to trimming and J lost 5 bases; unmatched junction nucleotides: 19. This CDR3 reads CASGRGERGINLETQYF. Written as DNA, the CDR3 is TGTGCCAGTGGTCGGGGGGAGCGGGGGATTAATTTGGAGACCCAGTACTTC. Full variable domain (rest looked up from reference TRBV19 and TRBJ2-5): DGGITQSPKYLFRKEGQNVTLSCEQNLNHDAMYWYRQDPGQGLRLIYYSQIVNDFQKGDIAEGYSVSREKKESFPLTVTSAQKNPTAFYLCASGRGERGINLETQYFGPGTRLLVL.

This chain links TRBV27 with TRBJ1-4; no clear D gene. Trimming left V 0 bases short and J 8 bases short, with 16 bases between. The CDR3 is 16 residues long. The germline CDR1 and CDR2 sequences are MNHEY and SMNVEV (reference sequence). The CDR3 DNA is TGTGCCAGCAGTTTATCCCAGGCGGGGAGAGGGGAAAAACTGTTTTTT. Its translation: CASSLSQAGRGEKLFF.

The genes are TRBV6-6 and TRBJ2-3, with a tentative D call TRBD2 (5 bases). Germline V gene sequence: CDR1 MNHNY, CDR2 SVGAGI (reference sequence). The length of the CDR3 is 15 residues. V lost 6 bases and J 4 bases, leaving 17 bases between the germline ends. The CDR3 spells CASSRARRRSDTQYF. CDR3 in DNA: TGTGCCAGCAGCCGGGCCCGACGGAGGTCAGATACGCAGTATTTT.